These 6 T cell receptor beta chains were sequenced from one sample in a study of T cells after yellow fever vaccination. TCRdb itself ran the 5' RACE reads through MiXCR, one entry per CDR3 protein. Of more than 300,000 distinct CDR3 sequences listed, roughly a tenth are singletons. Sequencing used CD4+ T cells sorted from PBMCs, obtained 45 days after the yellow fever booster vaccination. These receptors came from a young man who received the YFV17D yellow fever vaccine.

In its sample, this clonotype was seen many times. The rearrangement links TRBV4-3 to TRBJ2-7, with D perhaps TRBD2 (6 bases). The CDR3 has 13 residues. The V gene lost 5 bases and the J gene lost 6 bases, with 14 bases spanning the gap. CDR1 is LGHNA and CDR2 is YSLEER in the germline V gene. Here the CDR3 reads CASSAQTSFEQYF. CDR3 in DNA: TGCGCCAGCAGCGCCCAAACTAGCTTCGAGCAGTACTTC.

The sample holds a few counts of this clonotype. The V and J genes are TRBV6-2 or TRBV6-3 and TRBJ1-5, with TRBD1 identical over 7 bases. The CDR3 runs to 15 residues. CDR1 and CDR2 (germline): MNHEY, SVGEGT. V dropped 0 bases and J dropped 5; count of bases not matched to a gene: 4. DNA for the CDR3: TGTGCCAGCAGTTACTCGAGGACAGGAGATCAGCCCCAGCATTTT. Protein product: CASSYSRTGDQPQHF.

This clonotype was seen more than once but under ten times. The J gene is TRBJ2-7, the V gene TRBV5-1; D call uncertain. Trimming left V 4 bases short and J 5 bases short, with 19 bases between. The germline V gene encodes CDR1 SGHRS and CDR2 YFSETQ. CDR3 length: 15 residues. CDR3 DNA: TGCGCCAGCAGCCATCGAGTAGAACCGTTGGACGAGCAGTACGTC. Protein sequence: CASSHRVEPLDEQYV.

The rearrangement joins TRBV2 to TRBJ2-7; D uncertain. Germline CDR1 and CDR2: SNHLY and FYNNEI. Between the trimmed V and J ends, which lost 7 bases and 7 bases, there was a span of 17 bases. CDR3 length: 13 amino acids. The DNA of the CDR3 is TGTGCCAGCATGGGAAGGGCAGTGGGGGAGCAGTACTTC. It specifies CASMGRAVGEQYF.

This rearrangement joins TRBV11-2 to TRBJ2-7, with 7 bases identical to TRBD1. Germline V gene sequence: CDR1 SGHAT, CDR2 FQNNGV. The CDR3 sequence is 16 residues long. The V and J ends lost 3 bases and 3 bases, in that order; junction bases with no gene match: 11. This CDR3 is CASSFGRDSQYYEQYF. The CDR3 DNA reads TGTGCCAGCAGCTTCGGCCGGGACAGCCAATACTACGAGCAGTACTTC.

There are a few counts of this clonotype. V and J are TRBV27 and TRBJ1-5; D is possibly TRBD1 (6 bases). The germline gives CDR1 MNHEY, CDR2 SMNVEV (reference sequence). This CDR3 region has 15 residues. Between the trimmed V and J ends, which lost 2 bases and 3 bases, there was a span of 11 bases. For the CDR3, the DNA is TGTGCCAGCAGTTTACACTCAGGGGTCAATCAGCCCCAGCATTTT. It translates to CASSLHSGVNQPQHF.